Below, 26 T cell receptor beta chains from the same sample are listed, as sequenced in a study of cytomegalovirus exposure and HLA in healthy donors. PCR amplification relied on 60 Vbeta primers (plus 13 Jbeta primers). TCRdb's table, derived via immunoSEQ multiplex PCR, lists solely in-frame clones and lacks some. The repertoire holds 150,000 or so clones, with approximately 79% as singletons. The specimen sequenced was PBMCs. The source of these receptors is a man younger than 35 in good health and CMV-seropositive.

This chain joins TRBV5-6 and TRBJ2-7; TRBD1 matches 8 bases. Germline CDR1 SGHDT, CDR2 YYEEEE. This CDR3 is built from 15 residues. V dropped 5 bases and J dropped 0; count of bases not matched to a gene: 7. The CDR3 coding sequence is TGTGCCAGCAGGCCCGGGACAGGTGACTCCTACGAGCAGTACTTC. Residues: CASRPGTGDSYEQYF.

Only a few counts were recorded for this clone. This chain connects TRBV5-4 to TRBJ1-1; no clear D gene. The CDR3 consists of 12 residues. CDR1 and CDR2 from the germline V gene are SGHNT and YYREEE (reference sequence). The V gene lost 2 bases and the J gene lost 5 bases, with 7 bases spanning the gap. The CDR3 protein is CASSFDTTEAFF. CDR3 coding DNA: TGTGCCAGCAGCTTCGACACGACTGAAGCTTTCTTT.

This rearrangement joins TRBV4-2 to TRBJ2-6, with 9 bases identical to TRBD1. CDR1 and CDR2 (germline): LGHNA, YNFKEQ. The junction had 7 bases not matched to a gene; V was cut back by 5 bases and J by 2 bases. The length of the CDR3 is 17 residues. The CDR3: CASSSGTGGAGANVLTF. CDR3 nucleotides: TGTGCCAGCAGCTCCGGCACAGGGGGCGCTGGGGCCAACGTCCTGACTTTC.

This clone was found once. V and J are TRBV5-5 and TRBJ1-5, with 7 bases that match TRBD1. This CDR3 has 13 amino acids. Germline-derived CDR1 and CDR2 are SGHKS and YYEKEE (reference sequence). J lost 5 bases, V lost 5 bases, and 4 bases had no gene match. The CDR3 region is CASSSGTDQPQHF. The CDR3, as DNA: TGTGCCAGCAGTTCCGGGACAGATCAGCCCCAGCATTTT. The full variable domain, completed using reference TRBV5-5 and TRBJ1-5, is DAGVTQSPTHLIKTRGQQVTLRCSPISGHKSVSWYQQVLGQGPQFIFQYYEKEERGRGNFPDRFSARQFPNYSSELNVNALLLGDSALYLCASSSGTDQPQHFGDGTRLSIL.

The CDR3 spells CASSQVGSASGGSYEQYF. The CDR3 coding sequence is TGTGCCAGCAGCCAAGTAGGTTCGGCTAGCGGGGGGTCCTACGAGCAGTACTTC. The chain recombines TRBV4-2 with TRBJ2-7, with TRBD2 matching over 11 bases. From germline, CDR1 is LGHNA and CDR2 YNFKEQ. V shed 1 base, J shed 1 base, and the junction held 9 bases outside the gene matches. The CDR3 runs to 18 residues.

CDR3 nucleotide sequence: TGCGCCAGCAGCCAAGGTCCGGGACAGGGTGCAGGAAAACTGTTTTTT. It is translated as CASSQGPGQGAGKLFF. The chain has TRBV4-3 and TRBJ1-4; 9 nucleotides align to TRBD1. The length of the CDR3 is 16 residues. Germline CDR1 LGHNA, CDR2 YSLEER. J gave up 10 bases and V 1 base, and 10 bases lay outside the gene matches.

This clone showed up just a few times. V gene TRBV6-6 combines with J gene TRBJ2-7, with TRBD2 identical over 11 bases. Germline CDR1 MNHNY, CDR2 SVGAGI (reference sequence). J gave up 2 bases and V 6 bases, and 6 bases lay outside the gene matches. This CDR3 spans 15 amino acids. The CDR3 here is CASRLLAGDPYEQYF. DNA of the CDR3: TGTGCCAGCAGATTACTAGCGGGAGACCCCTACGAGCAGTACTTC.

CDR3 region: CASSLRQGIAKNIQYF. The CDR3, as DNA: TGTGCCAGCAGCTTGCGGCAGGGGATAGCCAAAAACATTCAGTACTTC. This sequence joins TRBV5-4 and TRBJ2-4, with D perhaps matching TRBD1 (6 bases). The CDR3 is made up of 16 amino acids. Germline-derived CDR1 and CDR2 are SGHNT and YYREEE (reference sequence). Between the trimmed V and J ends, which lost 1 base and 0 bases, there was a span of 11 bases.

V and J are TRBV4-2 and TRBJ2-1, with D possibly TRBD2 on 6 matching bases. CDR1 is LGHNA and CDR2 is YNFKEQ in the germline V gene. Trimming removed 2 bases from V and 2 bases from J, with 10 bases in between. This CDR3 has 15 amino acids. The CDR3 DNA sequence: TGTGCCAGCAGCCAACGTAGCGGAACCTACAATGAGCAGTTCTTC. The encoded protein is CASSQRSGTYNEQFF.

In its sample, this clone was seen once. This sequence joins TRBV29-1 and TRBJ1-1; D ambiguous. Trimming removed 7 bases from V and 11 bases from J, with 20 bases in between. The CDR3 has 12 amino acids. Germline assignment: CDR1 SQVTM and CDR2 ANQGSEA. In nucleotides, the CDR3 is TGCAGCGCCCCCTTACCGGGGAGGGCGGCTTTCTTT. Its protein is CSAPLPGRAAFF. Looking up the rest from reference TRBV29-1 and TRBJ1-1 gives the full variable domain: SAVISQKPSRDICQRGTSLTIQCQVDSQVTMMFWYRQQPGQSLTLIATANQGSEATYESGFVIDKFPISRPNLTFSTLTVSNMSPEDSSIYLCSAPLPGRAAFFGQGTRLTVV.

This clone was detected only once. The rearrangement uses TRBV5-6 and TRBJ1-1; 7 nucleotides line up with TRBD1. This CDR3 has 13 residues. Per germline, CDR1 SGHDT and CDR2 YYEEEE. After removal of 4 bases from V and 4 bases from J, the junction contained 4 bases not matched to a gene. The CDR3 bases are TGTGCCAGCAGCCCTACAGGGGCCACTGAAGCTTTCTTT. It translates to CASSPTGATEAFF. The whole variable domain, remainder taken from reference TRBV5-6 and TRBJ1-1, is DAGVTQSPTHLIKTRGQQVTLRCSPKSGHDTVSWYQQALGQGPQFIFQYYEEEERQRGNFPDRFSGHQFPNYSSELNVNALLLGDSALYLCASSPTGATEAFFGQGTRLTVV.

This sequence joins TRBV9 and TRBJ1-2, with 10 positions matching TRBD1. V shed 0 bases, J shed 8 bases, and the junction held 7 bases outside the gene matches. The CDR3 length is 15 residues. Germline CDR1 and CDR2: SGDLS and YYNGEE. Here the CDR3 DNA reads TGTGCCAGCAGCGTAGAGGCTGGGACAGGGGTCGGCTACACCTTC. Translated, it gives CASSVEAGTGVGYTF.

The chain combines TRBV28 with TRBJ2-3, with D possibly TRBD2 on 5 matching bases. The CDR3 extends over 15 amino acids. CDR1 is MDHEN and CDR2 is SYDVKM in the germline V gene. Trimming pared 5 bases from V and 1 base from J, leaving 13 bases between. The CDR3 here is CASSPGLEGTDTQYF. CDR3 bases: TGTGCCAGCAGTCCCGGACTGGAGGGCACAGATACGCAGTATTTT.

This chain uses TRBV30 with TRBJ2-7; 11 bases are a match to TRBD2. This CDR3 has 15 residues. Looked up from germline, CDR1 is GTSNPN and CDR2 is SVGIG (reference sequence). Unmatched junction bases numbered 7, after V lost 3 bases and J lost 3 bases. In DNA form, the CDR3 reads TGTGCCTGGAGCCCAGGGACTAGCGGAAGCTACGAGCAGTACTTC. It encodes CAWSPGTSGSYEQYF.

The chain joins TRBV6-5 to TRBJ1-2; 7 bases agree with TRBD1. Germline V gives CDR1 MNHEY, CDR2 SVGAGI. The CDR3 totals 14 residues. Trimming removed 6 bases from V and 4 bases from J; junction bases left unmatched: 8. Here the CDR3 reads CASSLTSGGYGYTF. CDR3 nucleotides: TGTGCCAGCAGCCTCACCTCAGGGGGCTATGGCTACACCTTC.

The chain's CDR3 is CASSEGSGSYEQYF. The CDR3 nucleotides are TGTGCCAGCAGTGAGGGTTCAGGATCCTACGAGCAGTACTTC. This chain connects TRBV2 to TRBJ2-7; D gene uncertain. Germline CDR1 SNHLY, CDR2 FYNNEI. This CDR3 comprises 14 residues. The V end was cut by 3 bases, the J end by 1 base, with 10 bases between.

The J gene is TRBJ2-3, the V gene TRBV7-3; D perhaps matches TRBD2 (6 bases). The CDR3 is 14 residues long. The germline CDR1 and CDR2 sequences are SGHTA and FQGTGA. V lost 5 bases, J lost 4 bases, and 13 bases lay in between. The CDR3 DNA follows: TGTGCCAGCAGCGCCGTCGGGAGTTCAGATACGCAGTATTTT. The encoded protein is CASSAVGSSDTQYF.

This chain connects TRBV5-4 to TRBJ2-7, with 9 bases aligning to TRBD1. The germline V gene has CDR1 SGHNT and CDR2 YYREEE (reference sequence). The CDR3 loop spans 14 amino acids. V shed 4 bases, J shed 4 bases, and the junction held 6 bases outside the gene matches. CDR3 protein: CASSPRDREYEQYF. In DNA form, the CDR3 reads TGTGCCAGCAGCCCCCGGGACAGGGAATACGAGCAGTACTTC. The variable domain in full, completed from reference TRBV5-4 and TRBJ2-7, reads ETGVTQSPTHLIKTRGQQVTLRCSSQSGHNTVSWYQQALGQGPQFIFQYYREEENGRGNFPPRFSGLQFPNYSSELNVNALELDDSALYLCASSPRDREYEQYFGPGTRLTVT.

The chain employs TRBV9 and TRBJ2-7; TRBD1 aligns across 11 bases. The V segment lost 3 bases and the J segment 4 bases; nucleotides outside the gene matches: 6. Germline-derived CDR1 and CDR2 are SGDLS and YYNGEE. This CDR3 comprises 15 residues. CDR3 nucleotides: TGTGCCAGCAGCGGCCGGGACAGGGGGAAGTACGAGCAGTACTTC. This gives the protein CASSGRDRGKYEQYF.

CDR3 sequence: CASSERQGYYGYTF. CDR3 sequence (DNA): TGTGCCAGCAGTGAGCGACAGGGATACTATGGCTACACCTTC. The chain carries TRBV2 and TRBJ1-2; the match to TRBD1 covers 7 bases. This CDR3 comprises 14 residues. With 3 bases clipped from V and 3 bases from J, the junction kept 4 bases outside the gene matches. CDR1 is SNHLY, CDR2 FYNNEI, per germline.

V is TRBV9 and J is TRBJ2-5; TRBD1 aligns across 7 bases. V shed 0 bases, J shed 3 bases, and the junction held 2 bases outside the gene matches. Per the germline V gene, CDR1 is SGDLS and CDR2 is YYNGEE. The CDR3 has 14 residues. CDR3 nucleotides: TGTGCCAGCAGCGTAGCGGGGACAGAAGAGACCCAGTACTTC. Its translation is CASSVAGTEETQYF.

The V and J genes are TRBV7-9 and TRBJ2-5; no clear D gene. The germline CDR1 and CDR2 sequences are SEHNR and FQNEAQ (reference sequence). V dropped 3 bases and J dropped 5 bases, with 7 bases sitting between them. The CDR3 has 12 residues. For the CDR3, the DNA is TGTGCCAGCAGCTTGAAAGCGGAGACCCAGTACTTC. Translating gives CASSLKAETQYF.

The V and J genes are TRBV7-9 and TRBJ1-2; D possibly corresponds to TRBD1 (5 bases). Between the trimmed V and J ends, which lost 2 bases and 2 bases, there was a span of 12 bases. The CDR3 has 15 residues. Germline V gene data show CDR1 as SEHNR and CDR2 as FQNEAQ (reference sequence). For the CDR3, the DNA is TGTGCCAGCAGCTTAAAAACAGGCCTAAACTATGGCTACACCTTC. Amino acids: CASSLKTGLNYGYTF.

The chain recombines TRBV28 with TRBJ2-5; 7 bases are a match to TRBD2. J gave up 4 bases and V 8 bases, and 13 bases lay outside the gene matches. This CDR3 contains 15 residues. Germline values: CDR1 MDHEN, CDR2 SYDVKM. In DNA, the CDR3 is TGTGCCAGCTCGCACGACCGCGGGGGAGGAGAGACCCAGTACTTC. Translating it yields CASSHDRGGGETQYF.

V gene TRBV6-7 combines with J gene TRBJ2-5; D perhaps matches TRBD1 (6 bases). TRBV6-7 is filed as an ORF, its function uncertain. The CDR3 has 13 residues. Trimming stripped 5 bases from V and 4 bases from J, with 11 bases between. CDR3 region: CASSTGLGETQYF. The CDR3 DNA follows: TGTGCCAGCAGTACAGGGTTGGGAGAGACCCAGTACTTC.

The rearrangement uses TRBV19 and TRBJ2-1, with a weak D call TRBD2 (6 bases). The V end was cut by 5 bases, the J end by 4 bases, with 24 bases between. The CDR3 is 18 amino acids. The germline V gene has CDR1 LNHDA and CDR2 SQIVND (reference sequence). The CDR3 sequence: CASSLPYRLVSGYNEQFF. For the CDR3, the DNA is TGTGCCAGTAGTCTCCCATACCGACTAGTAAGTGGTTACAATGAGCAGTTCTTC.